This entry features one T cell receptor (beta chain) sequence. Antigen unknown. This sample was included in a study of STAT3 mutations in large granular lymphocyte leukemia. Overall study: Roughly half of the longitudinally sequenced T-LGLL patients carried detectable canonical activating STAT3 mutations.

Notes on the study in general: Every T-LGLL patient had at least one immunodominant TCRbeta clonotype.

Per the germline V gene, CDR1 is SEHNR and CDR2 is FQNEAQ (reference sequence). CDR3 size: 15 residues. V lost 1 base and J lost 7; bases outside the gene matches: 3. The method was immunoSEQ multiplex PCR; TCRdb's version includes in-frame clones alone and lacks a portion of them. Of roughly 40,000 clones in the sample, around 80% were seen once. This rearrangement joins TRBV7-9 to TRBJ1-6; 8 nucleotides line up with TRBD1. The sequence came from a human donor with T large granular lymphocyte leukemia. Some clones in this sample may be carry-over from other donors' samples. Sequencing used PBMCs. Written as DNA, the CDR3 is TGTGCCAGCAGCTTAGGGACAGGGAACAATTCACCCCTCCACTTT. Translated, it gives CASSLGTGNNSPLHF. The full variable domain, with the rest looked up from reference TRBV7-9 and TRBJ1-6, is DTGVSQNPRHKITKRGQNVTFRCDPISEHNRLYWYRQTLGQGPEFLTYFQNEAQLEKSRLLSDRFSAERPKGSFSTLEIQRTEQGDSAMYLCASSLGTGNNSPLHFGNGTRLTVT.